These 8 T cell receptor beta chains were sequenced from one sample in a study of blood T cells in healthy people across ages. The authors ran a second PCR of 7 to 11 cycles using a sample-barcoded 5' primer and a J-beta primer mix. TCRdb reprocessed the 5' RACE reads with MiXCR, giving one entry per CDR3 protein. The sample lists some 1.5 million distinct CDR3 sequences, over 25% seen once, with 7% to 9% in the top ten. Specimen: blood. The origin of the receptors is a woman in her thirties in good health.

This CDR3 reads CSVNKRTDQETQYF. Here the CDR3 DNA reads TGCAGCGTGAACAAAAGGACAGACCAAGAGACCCAGTACTTC. The chain is built from TRBV29-1 and TRBJ2-5; D perhaps matches TRBD1 (6 bases). V shed 6 bases and J shed 0 bases, with 14 bases lying between them. Per germline, CDR1 SQVTM and CDR2 ANQGSEA. There are 14 residues in the CDR3.

This clonotype appeared a single time. This chain uses TRBV3-1 with TRBJ1-6; 11 positions agree with TRBD1. Germline CDR1 reads LGHDT; CDR2 reads YNNKEL (reference sequence). J gave up 7 bases and V 0 bases, and 11 bases lay outside the gene matches. This CDR3 is built from 19 residues. The CDR3 is CASSQDPSRTGGGNSPLHF. The CDR3 coding sequence is TGTGCCAGCAGCCAAGACCCCTCCCGGACAGGGGGCGGGAATTCACCCCTCCACTTT.

This clonotype was detected ten times or more. The CDR3 coding sequence is TGTGCCAGCAGTCTTAGCGGGATCCTCACCTACGAGCAGTACTTC. Translating gives CASSLSGILTYEQYF. The V and J genes are TRBV6-6 and TRBJ2-7; the match to TRBD2 covers 8 bases. This CDR3 is 15 amino acids long. Germline loops: CDR1 MNHNY, CDR2 SVGAGI (reference sequence). The V and J ends lost 5 bases and 2 bases, in that order; junction bases with no gene match: 8.

The chain has TRBV9 and TRBJ2-3; D might be TRBD2 (5 bases). Per germline, CDR1 SGDLS and CDR2 YYNGEE. Between the trimmed V and J ends, which lost 4 bases and 0 bases, there was a span of 18 bases. The CDR3 totals 17 residues. CDR3 region: CASSTRFSGISTDTQYF. CDR3 sequence (DNA): TGTGCCAGCAGCACGAGGTTTTCCGGGATTAGCACAGATACGCAGTATTTT.

This clonotype has just a few counts. The chain is built from TRBV25-1 and TRBJ1-2; TRBD1 agrees at 7 bases. Germline CDR1 reads MGHDK; CDR2 reads SYGVNS. There are 11 residues in the CDR3. V shed 6 bases and J 8 bases; nucleotides not matched to a gene: 3. The CDR3 DNA is TGTGCCAGCAGGACAGGGCTAGGCTACACCTTC. It translates to CASRTGLGYTF.

For this clonotype: Just one base apart from a much larger clone, this may be a read error. The chain is built from TRBV29-1 and TRBJ2-5; 8 nucleotides line up with TRBD1. V lost 6 bases and J lost 0; bases outside the gene matches: 3. CDR1 SQVTM and CDR2 ANQGSEA come from the germline V gene. The CDR3 length is 13 residues. The CDR3 region is CSVRGRHQETQYF. The CDR3 DNA follows: TGCAGCGTCAGGGGGCGGCACCAAGAGACCCAGTACTTC.

The chain has TRBV30 and TRBJ1-5; D remains unclear. From germline, CDR1 is GTSNPN and CDR2 SVGIG (reference sequence). The V end lost 2 bases, the J end lost 2 bases, and 10 bases lay between the germline ends. CDR3 length: 14 residues. CDR3 residues: CAWSSDRGNQPQHF. Here the CDR3 DNA reads TGTGCCTGGAGTTCAGACCGGGGCAATCAGCCCCAGCATTTT. Full variable domain (outside the CDR3, taken from reference TRBV30 and TRBJ1-5): SQTIHQWPATLVQPVGSPLSLECTVEGTSNPNLYWYRQAAGRGLQLLFYSVGIGQISSEVPQNLSASRPQDRQFILSSKKLLLSDSGFYLCAWSSDRGNQPQHFGDGTRLSIL.

The table lists this clonotype with many counts. This chain links TRBV20-1 with TRBJ2-7; 10 bases agree with TRBD2. In germline, CDR1 is DFQATT, CDR2 SNEGSKA (reference sequence). The CDR3 has 16 residues. Trimming cost V 0 bases and J 2 bases; bases outside gene matches: 7. In DNA form, the CDR3 reads TGCAGTGCTAGAGATGGTGAACTAGCGGGAACCTACGAGCAGTACTTC. Amino acids: CSARDGELAGTYEQYF.